The 9 T cell receptor beta chains reported below all come from one sample, sequenced in a study of response to subunit inactivated influenza vaccine. TCRdb reprocessed the RT-PCR reads via MiXCR and lists one record per CDR3 protein. The sample includes 500,000 or so distinct CDR3 sequences, approximately 10% seen only once; the top ten take 12%. Sequencing used PBMCs from blood, obtained roughly 48 days after vaccination. The receptor source for this set is a man aged 50-60 years who received an inactivated influenza vaccine.

Many counts were recorded for this clonotype. The J gene is TRBJ2-7, the V gene TRBV20-1; D uncertain. V gave up 6 bases and J gave up 5 bases, with 11 bases separating them. This CDR3 is built from 11 residues. From germline, CDR1 is DFQATT and CDR2 SNEGSKA (reference sequence). For the CDR3, the DNA is TGCAGTGCAAGAAGAGAAGACGAGCAGTACTTC. Its protein is CSARREDEQYF.

The chain is built from TRBV6-6 and TRBJ2-7, with 10 bases identical to TRBD1. Germline trimming cut 4 bases from V and 9 bases from J; bases unmatched to any gene: 6. The germline gives CDR1 MNHNY, CDR2 SVGAGI (reference sequence). The CDR3 is 13 residues long. The CDR3 reads CASSFRQGAGQYF. The CDR3 DNA reads as TGTGCCAGCAGTTTTAGACAGGGGGCTGGGCAGTACTTC.

This clonotype was observed a handful of times. V is TRBV5-1 and J is TRBJ1-4; D is ambiguous. This CDR3 comprises 15 residues. Deletions cut 4 bases from V and 2 bases from J, with 12 bases between. Germline lookup yields CDR1 SGHRS and CDR2 YFSETQ. The CDR3, as DNA: TGCGCCAGCAGCCGAAGCCTAGGCACTAATGAAAAACTGTTTTTT. Translating it yields CASSRSLGTNEKLFF.

This clonotype was seen repeatedly, ten times or more. The chain couples TRBV6-1 to TRBJ2-1; 11 bases match TRBD2. V lost 7 bases and J lost 6; bases outside the gene matches: 11. The germline gives CDR1 MNHNS, CDR2 SASEGT. The CDR3 has 16 residues. CDR3 amino acids: CASTENSGRASNEQFF. The CDR3 DNA follows: TGTGCCAGCACCGAAAATAGCGGGAGGGCCAGCAATGAGCAGTTCTTC.

The chain joins TRBV5-5 to TRBJ2-1; 11 bases are shared with TRBD2. Trimming removed 4 bases from V and 8 bases from J; junction bases left unmatched: 5. The CDR3 consists of 14 residues. CDR1 is SGHKS and CDR2 is YYEKEE in the germline V gene (reference sequence). CDR3 nucleotide sequence: TGTGCCAGCAGCACGGGACTAGCGGTTTATGAGCAGTTCTTC. Protein: CASSTGLAVYEQFF.

This clonotype appeared a few times. J is TRBJ2-7 and V is TRBV12-3 or TRBV12-4, with a weak D call TRBD1 (6 bases). This CDR3 is built from 13 residues. The V end lost 3 bases, the J end lost 6 bases, and 12 bases lay between the germline ends. The CDR3 DNA sequence: TGTGCCAGCAGTTTGAACAGGGATGGCGAGCAGTACTTC. Protein sequence: CASSLNRDGEQYF.

This clonotype has just a few counts. This chain connects TRBV7-3 to TRBJ2-1, with 9 bases fitting TRBD2. Germline V gives CDR1 SGHTA, CDR2 FQGTGA. The CDR3 consists of 13 residues. With 5 bases clipped from V and 5 bases from J, the junction kept 1 base outside the gene matches. This CDR3 is CASSPSGNNEQFF. The CDR3 region has the DNA TGTGCCAGCAGCCCTAGCGGGAACAATGAGCAGTTCTTC.

This clonotype was counted at least ten times. V gene TRBV15 combines with J gene TRBJ1-5, with D unclear. Per the germline V gene, CDR1 is LNHNV and CDR2 is YYDKDF (reference sequence). The germline V and J ends were trimmed by 1 base and 6 bases, with 10 bases remaining between them. The length of the CDR3 is 14 residues. This CDR3 is CATSRGGGLQPQHF. CDR3 coding DNA: TGTGCCACCAGCAGAGGTGGAGGGCTTCAGCCCCAGCATTTT.

This sequence joins TRBV20-1 and TRBJ2-3; weak D call: TRBD1 (5 bases). The CDR3 contains 13 residues. Germline V lookup: CDR1 DFQATT, CDR2 SNEGSKA (reference sequence). The V end was cut by 3 bases, the J end by 5 bases, with 12 bases between. The chain's CDR3 is CSASQGGRDTQYF. The CDR3 region has the DNA TGCAGTGCTAGCCAGGGTGGGCGAGATACGCAGTATTTT.